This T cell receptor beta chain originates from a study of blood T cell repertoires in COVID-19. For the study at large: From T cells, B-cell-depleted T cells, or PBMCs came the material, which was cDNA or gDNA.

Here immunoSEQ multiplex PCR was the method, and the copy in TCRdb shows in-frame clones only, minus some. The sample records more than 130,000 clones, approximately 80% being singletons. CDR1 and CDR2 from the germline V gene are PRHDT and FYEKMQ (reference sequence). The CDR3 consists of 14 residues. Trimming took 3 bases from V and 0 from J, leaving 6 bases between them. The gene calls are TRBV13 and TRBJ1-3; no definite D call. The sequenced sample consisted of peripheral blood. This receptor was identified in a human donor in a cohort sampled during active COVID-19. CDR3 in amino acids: CASSFGGSGNTIYF. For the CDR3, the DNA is TGTGCCAGCAGCTTCGGCGGCTCTGGAAACACCATATATTTT.